This TCR beta chain was identified during a study of cytomegalovirus exposure and HLA in healthy donors. It was with 60 Vbeta and 13 Jbeta primers that the PCR ran. TCRdb keeps only in-frame clones here, not all; method: immunoSEQ multiplex PCR. The data contain 110,000 to 150,000 clones, 68% of them seen just once; the ten biggest clones take up roughly 4%. CDR1 SGHRS and CDR2 YFSETQ come from the germline V gene. Unmatched junction bases numbered 11, after V lost 1 base and J lost 5 bases. The CDR3 consists of 17 residues. Findings and limits, study-wide: Reports credit the classifier with highly specific, highly sensitive diagnosis of cytomegalovirus status. Cytomegalovirus association was listed for 150 or so TCR beta chains. The majority of TCR sequences were rare, yet some public TCRs appeared in many donors. CMV antigen specificity of a few CMV-associated chains was confirmed in vitro.

To note about this clone: Its antigen remains unidentified.

This TCR derives from a man in his fifties or sixties in good health and CMV-seronegative. Source material: PBMCs. This chain joins TRBV5-1 and TRBJ2-5, with TRBD2 matching 10 bases. The CDR3 here is CASSLPLAGAGEETQYF. CDR3 nucleotides: TGCGCCAGCAGCTTGCCTCTAGCGGGAGCGGGGGAGGAGACCCAGTACTTC.